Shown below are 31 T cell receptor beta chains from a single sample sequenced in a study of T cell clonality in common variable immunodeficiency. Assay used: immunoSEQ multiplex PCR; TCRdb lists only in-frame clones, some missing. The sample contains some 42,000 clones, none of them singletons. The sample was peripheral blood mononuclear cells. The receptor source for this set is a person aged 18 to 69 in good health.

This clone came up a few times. CDR3 DNA, as far as it was read: TGCGCCAGCAGTGAGTGGCACAACTACGAG. Translation gives CASSEWHNYE. The full-length CDR3 reads as CASSEWHNYEQYF. The V call is TRBV10-2, the J call TRBJ2-7; D not resolved. The sequenced fragment ends 3 residues before the CDR3 boundary, so the rest is inferred from the germline J gene. The germline gives CDR1 WSHSY, CDR2 SAAADI. The CDR3 length is 13 residues. Trimming removed 1 base from V and 3 bases from J, with 7 bases in between.

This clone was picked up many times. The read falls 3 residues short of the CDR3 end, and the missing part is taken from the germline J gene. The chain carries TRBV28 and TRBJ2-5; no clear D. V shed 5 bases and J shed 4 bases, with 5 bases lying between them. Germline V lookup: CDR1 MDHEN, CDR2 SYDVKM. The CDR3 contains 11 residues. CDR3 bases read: TGTGCCAGCAGTCCCCGAGAGACC. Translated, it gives CASSPRET. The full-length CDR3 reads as CASSPRETQYF.

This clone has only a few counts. The chain's CDR3 is CASSLGPNTGELFF. The DNA read from the CDR3 is TGTGCCAGCAGCTTAGGTCCTAACACCGGGGAG. The V call is TRBV11-3, the J call TRBJ2-2; D uncertain. The DNA ends 3 residues before the CDR3 does, and the rest of the CDR3 is filled in from the germline J gene. There are 14 residues in the CDR3. Germline V gene lookup returns CDR1 SGHNT and CDR2 YENEEA. V lost 1 base and J 2 bases, leaving 5 bases between the germline ends.

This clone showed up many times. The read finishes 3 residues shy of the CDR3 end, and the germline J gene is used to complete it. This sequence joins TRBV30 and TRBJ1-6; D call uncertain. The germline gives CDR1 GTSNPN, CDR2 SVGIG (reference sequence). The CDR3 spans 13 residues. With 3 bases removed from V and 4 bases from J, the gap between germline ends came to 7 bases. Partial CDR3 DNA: TGTGCCTGGAGCCCGGGTTATAATTCACCC. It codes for CAWSPGYNSP. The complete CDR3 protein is CAWSPGYNSPLHF.

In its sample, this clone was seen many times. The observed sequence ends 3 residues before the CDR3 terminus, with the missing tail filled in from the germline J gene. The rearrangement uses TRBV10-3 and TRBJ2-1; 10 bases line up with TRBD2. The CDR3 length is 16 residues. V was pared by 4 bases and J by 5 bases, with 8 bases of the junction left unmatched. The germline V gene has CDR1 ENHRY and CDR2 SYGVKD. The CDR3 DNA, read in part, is TGTGCCATCAGTGCGAGGGACGGACTAGCGGACAATGAG. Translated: CAISARDGLADNE. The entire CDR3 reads CAISARDGLADNEQFF.

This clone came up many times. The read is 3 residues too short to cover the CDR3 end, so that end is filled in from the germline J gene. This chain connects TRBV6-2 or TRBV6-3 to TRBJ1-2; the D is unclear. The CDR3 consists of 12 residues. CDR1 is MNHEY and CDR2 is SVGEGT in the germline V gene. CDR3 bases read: TGTGCCAGCAGTTACACCCCCTACGAC. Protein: CASSYTPYD. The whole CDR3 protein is CASSYTPYDYTF.

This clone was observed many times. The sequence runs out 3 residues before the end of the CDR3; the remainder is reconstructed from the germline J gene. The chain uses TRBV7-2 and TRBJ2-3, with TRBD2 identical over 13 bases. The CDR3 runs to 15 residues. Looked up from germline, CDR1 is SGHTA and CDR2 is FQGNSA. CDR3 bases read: TGTGCCAGCAGCTCCGGACTAGCGGGAGAGGTAACG. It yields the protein CASSSGLAGEVT. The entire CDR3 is CASSSGLAGEVTQYF.

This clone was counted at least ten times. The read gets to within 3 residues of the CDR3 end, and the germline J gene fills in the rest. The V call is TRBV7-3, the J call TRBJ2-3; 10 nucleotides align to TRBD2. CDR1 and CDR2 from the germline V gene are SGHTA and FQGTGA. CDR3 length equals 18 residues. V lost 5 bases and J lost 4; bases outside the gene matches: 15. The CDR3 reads CASSLKGLAGAGADTQYF. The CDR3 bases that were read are TGTGCCAGCAGCCTAAAGGGGCTAGCGGGAGCAGGGGCAGATACG.

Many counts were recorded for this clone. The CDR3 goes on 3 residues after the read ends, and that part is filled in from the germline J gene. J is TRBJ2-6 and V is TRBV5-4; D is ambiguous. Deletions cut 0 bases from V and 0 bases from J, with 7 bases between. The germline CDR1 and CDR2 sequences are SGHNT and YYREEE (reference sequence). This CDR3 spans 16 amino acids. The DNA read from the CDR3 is TGTGCCAGCAGCTTGGACAGACGCTCTGGGGCCAACGTC. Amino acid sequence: CASSLDRRSGANV. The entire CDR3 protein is CASSLDRRSGANVLTF.

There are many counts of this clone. The DNA read from the CDR3 is TGTGCCAGTACTCCGGGACAGGGAAGACATGAAAAA. Protein sequence: CASTPGQGRHEK. The entire CDR3 is CASTPGQGRHEKLFF. The chain uses TRBV19 and TRBJ1-4; 9 positions match TRBD1. The CDR3 extends 3 residues past the end of the read, so its final part is completed from the germline J gene. Germline V gene lookup returns CDR1 LNHDA and CDR2 SQIVND (reference sequence). There are 15 residues in the CDR3. V was clipped by 7 bases and J by 6 bases; unmatched bases: 9.

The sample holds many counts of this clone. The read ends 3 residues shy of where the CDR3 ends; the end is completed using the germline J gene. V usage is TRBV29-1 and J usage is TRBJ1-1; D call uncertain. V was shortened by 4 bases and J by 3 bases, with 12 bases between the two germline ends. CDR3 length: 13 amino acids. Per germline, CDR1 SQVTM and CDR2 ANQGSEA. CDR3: CSVVRGFDTEAFF. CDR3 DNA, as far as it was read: TGCAGCGTTGTTCGCGGGTTCGACACTGAA.

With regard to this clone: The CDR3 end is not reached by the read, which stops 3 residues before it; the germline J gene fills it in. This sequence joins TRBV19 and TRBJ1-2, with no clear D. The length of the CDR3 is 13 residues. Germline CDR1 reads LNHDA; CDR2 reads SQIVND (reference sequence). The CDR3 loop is CASSIQSYNDYTF. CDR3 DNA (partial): TGTGCCAGTAGTATACAGTCTTACAATGAC. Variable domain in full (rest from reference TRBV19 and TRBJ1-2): DGGITQSPKYLFRKEGQNVTLSCEQNLNHDAMYWYRQDPGQGLRLIYYSQIVNDFQKGDIAEGYSVSREKKESFPLTVTSAQKNPTAFYLCASSIQSYNDYTFGSGTRLTVV.

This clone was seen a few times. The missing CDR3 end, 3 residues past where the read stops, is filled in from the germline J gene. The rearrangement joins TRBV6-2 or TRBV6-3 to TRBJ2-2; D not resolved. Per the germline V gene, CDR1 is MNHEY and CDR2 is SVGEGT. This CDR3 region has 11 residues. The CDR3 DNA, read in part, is TGTGCCAGCAGAACTAATGAGAAG. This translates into CASRTNEK. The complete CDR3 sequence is CASRTNEKLFF.

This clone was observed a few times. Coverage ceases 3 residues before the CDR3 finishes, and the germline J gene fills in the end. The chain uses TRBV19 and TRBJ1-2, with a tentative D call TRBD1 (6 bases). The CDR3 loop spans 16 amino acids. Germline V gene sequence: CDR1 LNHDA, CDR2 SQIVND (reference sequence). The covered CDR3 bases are TGTGCCAGTAGATCCTGGACAGCAATCGGTGGAGATACC. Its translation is CASRSWTAIGGDT. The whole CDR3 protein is CASRSWTAIGGDTYTF.

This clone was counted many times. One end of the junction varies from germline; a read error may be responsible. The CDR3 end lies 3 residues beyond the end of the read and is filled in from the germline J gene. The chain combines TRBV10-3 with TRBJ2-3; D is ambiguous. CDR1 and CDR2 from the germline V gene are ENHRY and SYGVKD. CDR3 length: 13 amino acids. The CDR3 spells CAISESSIDTQYF. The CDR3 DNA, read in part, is TGTGCCATCAGTGAGTCAAGCATAGATACG.

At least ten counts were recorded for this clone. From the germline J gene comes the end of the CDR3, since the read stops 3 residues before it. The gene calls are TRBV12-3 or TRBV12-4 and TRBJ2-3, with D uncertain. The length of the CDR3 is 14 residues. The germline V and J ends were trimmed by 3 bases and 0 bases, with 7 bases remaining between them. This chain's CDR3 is CASSFLSSTDTQYF. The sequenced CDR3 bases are TGTGCCAGCAGTTTTTTATCCAGCACAGATACG.

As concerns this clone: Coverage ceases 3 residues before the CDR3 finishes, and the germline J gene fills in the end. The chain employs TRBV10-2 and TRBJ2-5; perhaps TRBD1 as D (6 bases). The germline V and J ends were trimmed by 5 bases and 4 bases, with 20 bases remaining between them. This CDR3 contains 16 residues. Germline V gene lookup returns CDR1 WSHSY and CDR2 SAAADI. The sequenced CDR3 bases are TGCGCCAGCAGTCCTGATGAAGGGGACAACGGAGAGACC. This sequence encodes CASSPDEGDNGET. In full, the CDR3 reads CASSPDEGDNGETQYF.

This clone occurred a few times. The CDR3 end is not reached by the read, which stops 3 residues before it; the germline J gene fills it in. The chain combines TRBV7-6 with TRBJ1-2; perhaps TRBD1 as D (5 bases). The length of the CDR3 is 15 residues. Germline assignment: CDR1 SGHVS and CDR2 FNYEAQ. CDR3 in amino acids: CASSLAGGARDTYTF. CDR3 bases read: TGTGCCAGCAGCTTAGCGGGAGGGGCGAGAGATACC.

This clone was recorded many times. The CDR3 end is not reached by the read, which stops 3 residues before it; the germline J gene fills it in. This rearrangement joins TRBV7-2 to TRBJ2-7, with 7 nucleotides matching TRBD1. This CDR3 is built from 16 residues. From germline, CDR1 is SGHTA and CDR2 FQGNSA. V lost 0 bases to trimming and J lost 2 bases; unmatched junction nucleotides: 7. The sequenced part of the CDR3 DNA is TGTGCCAGCAGCTTAGCGCGCACAGGGGCGCCCTACGAG. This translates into CASSLARTGAPYE. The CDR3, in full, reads CASSLARTGAPYEQYF.

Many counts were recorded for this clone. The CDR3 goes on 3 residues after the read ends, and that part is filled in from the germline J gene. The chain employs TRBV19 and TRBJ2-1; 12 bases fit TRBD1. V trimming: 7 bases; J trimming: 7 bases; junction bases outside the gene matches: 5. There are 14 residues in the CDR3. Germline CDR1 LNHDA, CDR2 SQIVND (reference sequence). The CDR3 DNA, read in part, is TGTGCCAGTACCTCGGGACAGGGGGCGAATGAG. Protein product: CASTSGQGANE. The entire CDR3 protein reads CASTSGQGANEQFF.

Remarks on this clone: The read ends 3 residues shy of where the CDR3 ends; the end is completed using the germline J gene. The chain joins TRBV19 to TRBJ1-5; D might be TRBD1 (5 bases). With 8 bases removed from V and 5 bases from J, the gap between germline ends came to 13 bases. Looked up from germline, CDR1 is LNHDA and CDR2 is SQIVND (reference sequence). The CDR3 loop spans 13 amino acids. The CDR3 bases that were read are TGTGCCAGTCGAGGGGAAAACTATCAGCCC. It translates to CASRGENYQP. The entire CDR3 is CASRGENYQPQHF.

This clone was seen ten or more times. The sequenced CDR3 bases are TGTGCCAGCAGTTTTCACCAGGGGGCGATTTCTTCACCC. This translates into CASSFHQGAISSP. The CDR3 in full is CASSFHQGAISSPLHF. The chain employs TRBV28 and TRBJ1-6; 8 bases line up with TRBD1. Read coverage stops 3 residues before the CDR3 terminus; the germline J gene supplies the remainder. Germline CDR1 is MDHEN and CDR2 is SYDVKM. The CDR3 runs 16 residues. V shed 3 bases, J shed 9 bases, and the junction held 10 bases outside the gene matches.

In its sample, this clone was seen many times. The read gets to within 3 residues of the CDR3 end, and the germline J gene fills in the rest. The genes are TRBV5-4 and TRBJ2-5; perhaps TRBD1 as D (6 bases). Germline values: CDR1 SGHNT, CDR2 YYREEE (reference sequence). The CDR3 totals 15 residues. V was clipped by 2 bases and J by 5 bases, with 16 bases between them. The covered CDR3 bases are TGTGCCAGCAGCTTTAATGTACAGGGACGGGAGACC. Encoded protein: CASSFNVQGRET. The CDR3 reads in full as CASSFNVQGRETQYF.

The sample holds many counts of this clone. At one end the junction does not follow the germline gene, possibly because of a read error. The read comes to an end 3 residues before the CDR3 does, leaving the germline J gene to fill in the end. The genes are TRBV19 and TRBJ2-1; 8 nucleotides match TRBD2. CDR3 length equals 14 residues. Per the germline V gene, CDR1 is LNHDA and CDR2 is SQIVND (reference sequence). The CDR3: CASCTGLAYNEQFF. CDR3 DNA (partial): TGTGCCAGTTGTACTGGACTAGCCTATAATGAG.

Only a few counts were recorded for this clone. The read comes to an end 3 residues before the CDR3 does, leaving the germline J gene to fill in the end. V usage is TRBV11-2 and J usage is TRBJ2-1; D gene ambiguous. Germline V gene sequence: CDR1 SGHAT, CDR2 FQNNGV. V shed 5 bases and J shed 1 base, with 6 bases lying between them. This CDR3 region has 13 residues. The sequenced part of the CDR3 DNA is TGTGCCAGCAGCGGCAGGTCCTACAATGAG. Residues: CASSGRSYNE. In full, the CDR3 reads CASSGRSYNEQFF. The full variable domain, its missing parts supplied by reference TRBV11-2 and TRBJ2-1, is EAGVAQSPRYKIIEKRQSVAFWCNPISGHATLYWYQQILGQGPKLLIQFQNNGVVDDSQLPKDRFSAERLKGVDSTLKIQPAKLEDSAVYLCASSGRSYNEQFFGPGTRLTVL.

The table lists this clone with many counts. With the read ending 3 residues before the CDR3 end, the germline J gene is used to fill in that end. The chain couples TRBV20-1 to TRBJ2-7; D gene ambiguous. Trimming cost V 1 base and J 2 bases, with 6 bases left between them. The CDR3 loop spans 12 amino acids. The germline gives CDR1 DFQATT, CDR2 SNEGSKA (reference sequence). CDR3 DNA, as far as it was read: TGCAGTGCTAGAGCCAGGACCTACGAG. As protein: CSARARTYE. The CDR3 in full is CSARARTYEQYF.

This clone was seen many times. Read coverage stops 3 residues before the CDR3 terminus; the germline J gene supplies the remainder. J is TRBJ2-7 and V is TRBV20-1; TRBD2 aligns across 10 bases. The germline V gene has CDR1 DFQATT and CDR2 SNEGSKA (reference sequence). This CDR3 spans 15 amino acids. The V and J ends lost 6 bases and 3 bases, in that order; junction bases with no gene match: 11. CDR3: CSARPLAGVLYEQYF. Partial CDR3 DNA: TGCAGTGCGAGACCTCTAGCGGGAGTCCTCTACGAG.

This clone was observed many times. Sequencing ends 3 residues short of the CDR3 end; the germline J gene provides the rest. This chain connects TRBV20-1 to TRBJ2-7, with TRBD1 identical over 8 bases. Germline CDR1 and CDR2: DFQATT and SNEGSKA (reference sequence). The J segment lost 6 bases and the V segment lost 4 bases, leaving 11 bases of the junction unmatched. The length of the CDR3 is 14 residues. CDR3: CSANDFQGAGEQYF. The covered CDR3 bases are TGCAGTGCTAACGATTTTCAGGGGGCGGGCGAG.

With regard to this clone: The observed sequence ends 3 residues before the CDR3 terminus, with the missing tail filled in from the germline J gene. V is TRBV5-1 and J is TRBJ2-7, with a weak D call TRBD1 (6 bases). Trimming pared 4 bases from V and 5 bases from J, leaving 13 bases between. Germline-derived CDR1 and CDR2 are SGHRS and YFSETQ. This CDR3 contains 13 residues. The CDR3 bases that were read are TGCGCCAGCAGCAATCAGGGGACCCACGAG. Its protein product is CASSNQGTHE. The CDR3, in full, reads CASSNQGTHEQYF. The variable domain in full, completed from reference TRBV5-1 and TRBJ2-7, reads KAGVTQTPRYLIKTRGQQVTLSCSPISGHRSVSWYQQTPGQGLQFLFEYFSETQRNKGNFPGRFSGRQFSNSRSEMNVSTLELGDSALYLCASSNQGTHEQYFGPGTRLTVT.

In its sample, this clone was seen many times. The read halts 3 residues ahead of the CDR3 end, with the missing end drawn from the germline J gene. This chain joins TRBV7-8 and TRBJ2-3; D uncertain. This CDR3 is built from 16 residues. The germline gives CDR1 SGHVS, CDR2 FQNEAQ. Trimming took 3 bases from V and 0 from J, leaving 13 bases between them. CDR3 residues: CASSFAGGPSTDTQYF. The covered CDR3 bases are TGTGCCAGCAGCTTCGCTGGCGGTCCTAGCACAGATACG. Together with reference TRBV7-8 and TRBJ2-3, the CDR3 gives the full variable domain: GAGVSQSPRYKVAKRGQDVALRCDPISGHVSLFWYQQALGQGPEFLTYFQNEAQLDKSGLPSDRFFAERPEGSVSTLKIQRTQQEDSAVYLCASSFAGGPSTDTQYFGPGTRLTVL.

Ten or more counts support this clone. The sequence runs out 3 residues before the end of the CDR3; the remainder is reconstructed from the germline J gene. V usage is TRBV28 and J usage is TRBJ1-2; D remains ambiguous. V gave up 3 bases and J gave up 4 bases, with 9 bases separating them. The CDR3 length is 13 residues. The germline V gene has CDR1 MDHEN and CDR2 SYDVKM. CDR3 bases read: TGTGCCAGCAGTTTCATTCCGGGCTATGGC. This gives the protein CASSFIPGYG. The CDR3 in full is CASSFIPGYGYTF.